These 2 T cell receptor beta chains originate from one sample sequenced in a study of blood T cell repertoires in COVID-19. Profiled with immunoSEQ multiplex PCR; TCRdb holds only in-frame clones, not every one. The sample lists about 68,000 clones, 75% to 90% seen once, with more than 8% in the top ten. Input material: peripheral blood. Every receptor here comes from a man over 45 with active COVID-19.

CDR3 residues: CASSFHRVNYGYTF. The CDR3 DNA is TGCGCCAGCAGCTTCCACAGGGTCAACTATGGCTACACCTTC. The chain joins TRBV5-1 to TRBJ1-2; possibly TRBD1 for D (6 bases). V was cut by 2 bases and J by 2 bases, with 10 bases left in between. CDR1 is SGHRS, CDR2 YFSETQ, per germline. The CDR3 spans 14 residues.

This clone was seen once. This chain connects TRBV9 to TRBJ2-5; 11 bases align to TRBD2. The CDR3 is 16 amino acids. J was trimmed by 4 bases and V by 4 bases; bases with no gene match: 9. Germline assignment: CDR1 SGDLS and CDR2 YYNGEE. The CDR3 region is CASSPIGSGGVETQYF. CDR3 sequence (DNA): TGTGCCAGCAGCCCCATAGGTAGCGGGGGGGTAGAGACCCAGTACTTC.